Sequencing of this T cell receptor beta chain was carried out in a study of T cells in Graves' hyperthyroidism and ophthalmopathy. Amplified TCR beta CDR3 regions derived from RNA transcripts. A set of HTBI primers served as the primers for a first-round RT-PCR of the TCR CDR3. A single record per CDR3 protein comes from TCRdb applying MiXCR to the multiplex PCR reads. The top ten hold 15% to 20% of the sample, which has hundreds of thousands of distinct CDR3 sequences, 16% seen once. This clonotype came up many times. Looked up from germline, CDR1 is MNHNS and CDR2 is SASEGT. V shed 8 bases and J shed 0 bases, with 11 bases lying between them. This CDR3 spans 14 amino acids.

The clonotype was recovered from a woman aged 18-29 years with Graves' hyperthyroidism. The chain employs TRBV6-1 and TRBJ2-1; either TRBD1 or TRBD2 may fit D (6 bases each). The sample was blood. For the CDR3, the DNA is TGTGCCAGCGCGGGACAACTCTCCTACAATGAGCAGTTCTTC. The encoded protein is CASAGQLSYNEQFF.